These T cell receptor beta chains were read from a single sample in a study of regulatory T cells in long-lasting Graves disease. MiXCR, run by TCRdb on the multiplex PCR reads, gives a single entry per CDR3 protein. There are about 290,000 distinct CDR3 sequences in the sample; around 23% occur only once, and roughly three fifths lies in the top ten. Source: peripheral blood mononuclear cells (PBMCs), taken when the disease was refractory, from a patient treated with antithyroid drugs. These receptors all come from a female donor with Graves disease. Both conserved end residues are part of each CDR3. Fields, in order: J gene, V gene, CDR3 length, D gene, clone size, CDR3 DNA, CDR3 protein. A D gene is named only where the DNA matches it firmly. Size tells how often a clone was seen (once, few, many) or the class of an expanded clone, and some rows leave it out.

TRBJ2-1 | TRBV15 | 14 | . | . | TGTGCCACCAAGGAGGGAGACGGCTACAATGAGCAGTTCTTC | CATKEGDGYNEQFF
TRBJ2-5 | TRBV11-1 | 13 | . | many | TGTGCCAGCAGCTTATCGGAGCGAGAGACCCAGTACTTC | CASSLSERETQYF
TRBJ2-1 | TRBV7-6 | 15 | TRBD2 | few | TGTGCCAGCAGCCAAGGACTAGCGAAGGGCAATGAGCAGTTCTTC | CASSQGLAKGNEQFF
TRBJ2-5 | TRBV28 | 12 | . | many | TGTGCCAGCAGTTTTAATGGGGAGACCCAGTACTTC | CASSFNGETQYF
TRBJ1-2 | TRBV5-6 | 15 | . | . | TGTGCCAGCAGCTTGGATCCCGGGAGAGGCTATGGCTACACCTTC | CASSLDPGRGYGYTF
TRBJ2-5 | TRBV20-1 | 17 | TRBD2 | few | TGCAGTGCTAGGACTAGCGGGAGATACCAGTCGTCGGAGACCCAGTACTTC | CSARTSGRYQSSETQYF
TRBJ2-3 | TRBV20-1 | 14 | . | few | TGCAGTGCTCCCTTTGGGATATCCCCAGATACGCAGTATTTT | CSAPFGISPDTQYF
TRBJ2-7 | TRBV25-1 | 14 | . | . | TGTGCCAGCAGTGAAAGTAGCAGGCTCACCGAGCAGTACTTC | CASSESSRLTEQYF
TRBJ1-2 | TRBV20-1 | 15 | . | many | TGCAGTGCTAGTGCGGCCGGGGTGAGTGCCGATGGCTACACCTTC | CSASAAGVSADGYTF
TRBJ2-4 | TRBV10-3 | 17 | . | few | TGTGCCATCAGTGAGTCTACGAGCGATGGGTCCAAAAACATTCAGTACTTC | CAISESTSDGSKNIQYF
TRBJ2-1 | TRBV12-3/TRBV12-4 | 15 | . | . | TGTGCCAGCAGTTGGGGAGGGGGACCCTACAATGAGCAGTTCTTC | CASSWGGGPYNEQFF
TRBJ1-1 | TRBV27 | 14 | . | many | TGTGCCAGCAGGAGGGACAACTTGAACACTGAAGCTTTCTTT | CASRRDNLNTEAFF
TRBJ1-6 | TRBV29-1 | 13 | TRBD1 | few | TGCAGCGTCAGACAGGGAGGAAACTCACCCCTCCACTTT | CSVRQGGNSPLHF
TRBJ1-4 | TRBV28 | 14 | TRBD1 | . | TGTGCCAGCGGGGACAGGGCAACTAATGAAAAACTGTTTTTT | CASGDRATNEKLFF
TRBJ2-2 | TRBV24-1 | 14 | . | . | TGTGCCACCAGTGATTTGCAGTATACCGGGGAGCTGTTTTTT | CATSDLQYTGELFF
TRBJ1-1 | TRBV12-3/TRBV12-4 | 15 | . | few | TGTGCCAGCAGAGCAGGGGTATTTGGGAACACTGAAGCTTTCTTT | CASRAGVFGNTEAFF
TRBJ1-1 | TRBV18 | 13 | . | many | TGTGCCAGCTCACCAGCCAGGGTCGGTGAGGCTTTCTTT | CASSPARVGEAFF
TRBJ2-7 | TRBV30 | 15 | . | many | TGTGCCTGGAGCCGAGGGGGGGTGATTGGCTACGAGCAGTACTTC | CAWSRGGVIGYEQYF
TRBJ1-5 | TRBV6-2/TRBV6-3 | 13 | . | many | TGTGCCAGCAGTCTGCTGGATAATCAGCCCCAGCATTTT | CASSLLDNQPQHF
TRBJ1-1 | TRBV6-1 | 14 | . | . | TGTGCCAGCAGGCCCGCGGAACCGAACACTGAAGCTTTCTTT | CASRPAEPNTEAFF
TRBJ1-6 | TRBV28 | 15 | . | many | TGTGCCAGCAGCTGGTATTCCTCCTATAATTCACCCCTCCACTTT | CASSWYSSYNSPLHF
TRBJ1-2 | TRBV12-3/TRBV12-4 | 15 | TRBD1 | many | TGTGCCAGCAGTCATAGGACAGGGGCTAACTATGGCTACACCTTC | CASSHRTGANYGYTF
TRBJ1-2 | TRBV28 | 13 | . | many | TGTGCCAGCAGGGGGGGGGACATGGACGGCTACACCTTC | CASRGGDMDGYTF
TRBJ1-1 | TRBV29-1 | 13 | . | many | TGCAGCGTTATCCAAACAGGGAACACTGAAGCTTTCTTT | CSVIQTGNTEAFF
TRBJ2-2 | TRBV7-6 | 15 | TRBD2 | few | TGTGCCAGCAGGGAGAGGGTAGCGGGGGCCGGGGAGCTGTTTTTT | CASRERVAGAGELFF
TRBJ2-7 | TRBV6-1 | 15 | TRBD2 | many | TGTGCCAGCAGTGAAGCGCCGGGACTAGTTGGCGAGCAGTACTTC | CASSEAPGLVGEQYF
TRBJ2-6 | TRBV28 | 15 | . | many | TGTGCCAGCAGTTTTTACGGCCCTGGGGCCAACGTCCTGACTTTC | CASSFYGPGANVLTF
TRBJ2-5 | TRBV11-2 | 16 | TRBD2 | few | TGTGCCAGCAGCCTATGGGGAGCGGGAGTCCACGAGACCCAGTACTTC | CASSLWGAGVHETQYF
TRBJ2-5 | TRBV6-5 | 17 | TRBD2 | . | TGTGCCAGCAGTTACAGAGCGGGAGCAGGTCAGCAAGAGACCCAGTACTTC | CASSYRAGAGQQETQYF
TRBJ1-4 | TRBV11-2 | 16 | TRBD1 | . | TGTGCCAGCAGCTCTTTGAACAGGGGGCGTCGGGAAAAACTGTTTTTT | CASSSLNRGRREKLFF